Below, 25 T cell receptor beta chains from the same sample are listed, as sequenced in a study of cytomegalovirus exposure and HLA in healthy donors. PCR primers comprised 60 Vbeta and 13 Jbeta primers. TCRdb keeps only in-frame clones here, not all; method: immunoSEQ multiplex PCR. This listing includes 35,000 to 50,000 clones. The sequencing input was PBMCs. These TCRs come from a woman in her thirties in good health and CMV-seropositive.

The gene calls are TRBV12-5 and TRBJ1-5; TRBD1 might be the D (5 bases). V lost 2 bases and J 3 bases, leaving 8 bases between the germline ends. Germline V gene lookup returns CDR1 LGHNT and CDR2 FRNRAP. The CDR3 runs to 14 residues. CDR3 sequence reads: CASGLRQTNQPQHF. CDR3 sequence (DNA): TGTGCTAGTGGTTTGAGACAGACCAATCAGCCCCAGCATTTT.

The chain uses TRBV11-3 and TRBJ1-2; 8 nucleotides line up with TRBD1. CDR1 and CDR2 (germline): SGHNT, YENEEA. Losses at the gene ends were 5 bases for V and 4 bases for J; bases not matched to a gene: 9. The CDR3 spans 15 residues. The CDR3 nucleotides are TGTGCCAGCAGCACGGACAGGGAGGTGTCCTATGGCTACACCTTC. This encodes CASSTDREVSYGYTF.

Here the CDR3 reads CASLGQGGNTEAFF. The DNA of the CDR3 is TGTGCCAGCCTTGGACAGGGGGGGAACACTGAAGCTTTCTTT. This sequence joins TRBV7-8 and TRBJ1-1; 10 bases align to TRBD1. V shed 8 bases and J 1 base; nucleotides not matched to a gene: 4. The CDR3 extends over 14 amino acids. Germline lookup yields CDR1 SGHVS and CDR2 FQNEAQ. Combining the CDR3 with reference TRBV7-8 and TRBJ1-1 gives the whole variable domain GAGVSQSPRYKVAKRGQDVALRCDPISGHVSLFWYQQALGQGPEFLTYFQNEAQLDKSGLPSDRFFAERPEGSVSTLKIQRTQQEDSAVYLCASLGQGGNTEAFFGQGTRLTVV.

The chain joins TRBV10-3 to TRBJ2-7, with D possibly matching TRBD1 (6 bases). This CDR3 spans 12 amino acids. Trimming shortened V by 8 bases and J by 4 bases, and 12 bases separated the two germline ends. CDR1 and CDR2 from the germline V gene are ENHRY and SYGVKD. The CDR3 DNA is TGTGCCATCGGGGGTCAGGGGTACGAGCAGTACTTC. Amino acid sequence: CAIGGQGYEQYF.

The chain combines TRBV19 with TRBJ2-1; 10 nucleotides line up with TRBD2. There are 15 residues in the CDR3. Trimming cost V 1 base and J 9 bases; bases outside gene matches: 6. Germline lookup yields CDR1 LNHDA and CDR2 SQIVND (reference sequence). The CDR3 here is CASSIGSSGGGEQFF. CDR3 nucleotides: TGTGCCAGTAGTATAGGCTCTAGCGGGGGTGGTGAGCAGTTCTTC.

A remark on this clone: The same CDR3 arises from other DNA sequences in this sample as well. The chain has TRBV5-6 and TRBJ2-3, with D perhaps matching TRBD2 (5 bases). The CDR3 extends over 11 amino acids. Trimming took 7 bases from V and 6 from J, leaving 9 bases between them. Looked up from germline, CDR1 is SGHDT and CDR2 is YYEEEE. CDR3 protein: CASATGDTQYF. The CDR3 region has the DNA TGTGCCAGCGCCACGGGGGATACGCAGTATTTT. The entire variable domain, with the rest obtained from reference TRBV5-6 and TRBJ2-3, is as follows: DAGVTQSPTHLIKTRGQQVTLRCSPKSGHDTVSWYQQALGQGPQFIFQYYEEEERQRGNFPDRFSGHQFPNYSSELNVNALLLGDSALYLCASATGDTQYFGPGTRLTVL.

The rearrangement links TRBV5-1 to TRBJ2-3; 7 bases match TRBD1. With V trimmed by 0 bases and J by 2 bases, 12 bases remained unmatched. Germline loops: CDR1 SGHRS, CDR2 YFSETQ. This CDR3 is built from 18 residues. The CDR3 loop is CASSLGVQQGPHTDTQYF. CDR3 nucleotide sequence: TGCGCCAGCAGCTTGGGGGTCCAACAGGGGCCTCACACAGATACGCAGTATTTT.

The chain is built from TRBV6-6 and TRBJ2-5; weak D call: TRBD2 (5 bases). Per the germline V gene, CDR1 is MNHNY and CDR2 is SVGAGI (reference sequence). The CDR3 totals 11 residues. The V gene lost 4 bases and the J gene lost 6 bases, with 6 bases spanning the gap. CDR3 sequence (DNA): TGTGCCAGCAGTTGGGAGAAGACCCAGTACTTC. As protein: CASSWEKTQYF.

The V and J genes are TRBV4-1 and TRBJ1-1; 9 bases align to TRBD1. The CDR3 is made up of 15 amino acids. Germline V gene data show CDR1 as MGHRA and CDR2 as YSYEKL. V dropped 7 bases and J dropped 0; count of bases not matched to a gene: 6. In nucleotides, the CDR3 is TGCGCCAGCACCCTAGGACAGGGGATGAACACTGAAGCTTTCTTT. The encoded protein is CASTLGQGMNTEAFF.

The CDR3 coding sequence is TGTGCCAGCAGTCGTGAGGACAGATTCTATGGCTACACCTTC. Residues: CASSREDRFYGYTF. This rearrangement joins TRBV6-5 to TRBJ1-2; possibly TRBD1 for D (6 bases). Germline V gene data show CDR1 as MNHEY and CDR2 as SVGAGI. CDR3 length: 14 amino acids. Trimming removed 5 bases from V and 4 bases from J, with 14 bases in between.

This chain links TRBV7-9 with TRBJ1-1; D remains unclear. CDR1 SEHNR and CDR2 FQNEAQ come from the germline V gene (reference sequence). The V gene lost 2 bases and the J gene lost 1 base, with 8 bases spanning the gap. CDR3 length equals 14 residues. The CDR3 is CASSLTSANTEAFF. The CDR3 region has the DNA TGTGCCAGCAGCTTAACTAGTGCGAACACTGAAGCTTTCTTT.

The chain links TRBV10-3 to TRBJ2-6; 7 bases line up with TRBD1. The J segment lost 1 base and the V segment lost 1 base, leaving 16 bases of the junction unmatched. The CDR3 length is 21 residues. CDR1 ENHRY and CDR2 SYGVKD come from the germline V gene. CDR3 sequence: CAISELNTIGQDPSGANVLTF. CDR3 coding DNA: TGTGCCATCAGTGAGTTAAATACAATAGGACAGGACCCATCTGGGGCCAACGTCCTGACTTTC.

This chain links TRBV5-1 with TRBJ2-1, with D possibly matching TRBD2 (5 bases). The CDR3 has 13 residues. Germline loops: CDR1 SGHRS, CDR2 YFSETQ. Trimming removed 2 bases from V and 7 bases from J, with 10 bases in between. CDR3 nucleotide sequence: TGCGCCAGCAGCTTTCGGACTGAAAATGAGCAGTTCTTC. This gives the protein CASSFRTENEQFF. Drawing the rest from reference TRBV5-1 and TRBJ2-1, the complete variable domain is KAGVTQTPRYLIKTRGQQVTLSCSPISGHRSVSWYQQTPGQGLQFLFEYFSETQRNKGNFPGRFSGRQFSNSRSEMNVSTLELGDSALYLCASSFRTENEQFFGPGTRLTVL.

V is TRBV10-3 and J is TRBJ1-4; D possibly corresponds to TRBD1 (5 bases). Germline V gene sequence: CDR1 ENHRY, CDR2 SYGVKD. The CDR3 sequence is 13 residues long. V was pared by 11 bases and J by 6 bases, with 16 bases between. The DNA of the CDR3 is TGTGCCGCCAGGGCAGGGTTGGATGAAAAACTGTTTTTT. Amino acids: CAARAGLDEKLFF.

The rearrangement links TRBV7-2 to TRBJ1-6; D possibly corresponds to TRBD1 (6 bases). CDR1 SGHTA and CDR2 FQGNSA come from the germline V gene. The CDR3 totals 14 residues. The V and J ends lost 10 bases and 7 bases respectively, with 17 bases between them. The CDR3 reads CAIDAGGRNSPLHF. CDR3 in DNA: TGTGCCATTGACGCCGGGGGGCGGAATTCACCCCTCCACTTT.

This rearrangement joins TRBV19 to TRBJ1-2; 10 nucleotides agree with TRBD1. V was pared by 7 bases and J by 0 bases, with 5 bases of the junction left unmatched. The germline CDR1 and CDR2 sequences are LNHDA and SQIVND (reference sequence). The CDR3 has 15 residues. The CDR3 reads CASTPGTGANYGYTF. Here the CDR3 DNA reads TGTGCCAGTACCCCTGGGACAGGGGCTAACTATGGCTACACCTTC.

The gene calls are TRBV9 and TRBJ2-1; D is unresolved. The CDR3 is 15 residues long. The germline gives CDR1 SGDLS, CDR2 YYNGEE. Trimming left V 0 bases short and J 0 bases short, with 7 bases between. CDR3 sequence reads: CASSVGVDSYNEQFF. The DNA for the CDR3 is TGTGCCAGCAGCGTAGGAGTAGACTCCTACAATGAGCAGTTCTTC.

The chain has TRBV28 and TRBJ2-5, with a tentative D call TRBD2 (5 bases). Trimming cost V 4 bases and J 0 bases, with 12 bases left between them. This CDR3 contains 15 residues. CDR1 is MDHEN and CDR2 is SYDVKM in the germline V gene. CDR3: CASSYGNLYQETQYF. The DNA for the CDR3 is TGTGCCAGCAGTTACGGGAACCTATACCAAGAGACCCAGTACTTC.

The chain uses TRBV19 and TRBJ1-1; 10 positions match TRBD1. The CDR3 consists of 14 residues. Germline V gene lookup returns CDR1 LNHDA and CDR2 SQIVND (reference sequence). V shed 5 bases and J 4 bases; nucleotides not matched to a gene: 4. CDR3 sequence (DNA): TGTGCCAGTAGTCTGAGGACAGGGGGCACTGAAGCTTTCTTT. Protein product: CASSLRTGGTEAFF.

The rearrangement links TRBV14 to TRBJ2-7, with TRBD2 matching 11 bases. With 3 bases clipped from V and 3 bases from J, the junction kept 4 bases outside the gene matches. Per the germline V gene, CDR1 is SGHDN and CDR2 is FVKESK. The CDR3 consists of 15 residues. CDR3 sequence (DNA): TGTGCCAGCAGCCAGTTACTAGCGGGGGTCTACGAGCAGTACTTC. As protein: CASSQLLAGVYEQYF.

The chain employs TRBV7-8 and TRBJ2-7; 10 nucleotides agree with TRBD2. V gave up 5 bases and J gave up 3 bases; unmatched junction bases: 7. The CDR3 is 15 residues long. Germline-derived CDR1 and CDR2 are SGHVS and FQNEAQ. The CDR3: CASSPALAGVYEQYF. In DNA form, the CDR3 reads TGTGCCAGCAGCCCCGCGCTAGCGGGGGTCTACGAGCAGTACTTC. Combining the CDR3 with reference TRBV7-8 and TRBJ2-7 gives the whole variable domain GAGVSQSPRYKVAKRGQDVALRCDPISGHVSLFWYQQALGQGPEFLTYFQNEAQLDKSGLPSDRFFAERPEGSVSTLKIQRTQQEDSAVYLCASSPALAGVYEQYFGPGTRLTVT.

The CDR3 loop is CASSLGLTSSYEQYF. The CDR3 DNA follows: TGTGCCAGCAGCTTGGGGCTTACATCCAGCTACGAGCAGTACTTC. The gene calls are TRBV5-6 and TRBJ2-7; D unclear. Trimming removed 0 bases at V and 3 bases at J, with 13 bases between. Germline lookup yields CDR1 SGHDT and CDR2 YYEEEE. CDR3 length equals 15 residues.

The chain carries TRBV27 and TRBJ2-5, with 13 bases fitting TRBD2. This CDR3 comprises 17 residues. Trimming at V came to 6 bases and at J to 5 bases, leaving 12 bases not matched to a gene. Germline values: CDR1 MNHEY, CDR2 SMNVEV (reference sequence). This CDR3 reads CASRQGRGLAGYETQYF. CDR3 DNA: TGTGCCAGCAGGCAGGGCCGGGGACTAGCGGGGTACGAGACCCAGTACTTC.

This chain joins TRBV19 and TRBJ1-5; D might be TRBD1 (5 bases). This CDR3 has 12 residues. The germline V gene has CDR1 LNHDA and CDR2 SQIVND (reference sequence). Trimming took 8 bases from V and 5 from J, leaving 10 bases between them. CDR3 residues: CASQGSDQPQHF. The CDR3 DNA is TGTGCCAGTCAGGGATCGGATCAGCCCCAGCATTTT.

The chain recombines TRBV4-1 with TRBJ2-7; TRBD1 agrees at 7 bases. CDR1 MGHRA and CDR2 YSYEKL come from the germline V gene. Trimming took 1 base from V and 2 from J; bases not matched to a gene: 2. The CDR3 sequence is 14 residues long. CDR3: CASSQVGTAYEQYF. The CDR3, as DNA: TGCGCCAGCAGCCAAGTCGGGACAGCCTACGAGCAGTACTTC.